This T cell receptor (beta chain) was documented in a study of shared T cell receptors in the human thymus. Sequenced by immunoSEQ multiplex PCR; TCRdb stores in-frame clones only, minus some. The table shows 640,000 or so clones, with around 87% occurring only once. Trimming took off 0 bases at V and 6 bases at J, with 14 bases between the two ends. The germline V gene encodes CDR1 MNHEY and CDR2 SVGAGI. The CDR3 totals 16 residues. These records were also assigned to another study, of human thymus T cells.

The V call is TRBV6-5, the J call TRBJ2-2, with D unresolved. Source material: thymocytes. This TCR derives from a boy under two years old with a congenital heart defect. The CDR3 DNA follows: TGTGCCAGCAGTTACTCGAGGTCTCCCCTGGCCGGGGAGCTGTTTTTT. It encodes CASSYSRSPLAGELFF.